The 20 T cell receptor beta chains below all came from one sample that was sequenced in a study of identical twins. Via MiXCR, TCRdb re-called the 5' RACE reads, giving one row per CDR3 protein. The sample lists 500,000 or so distinct CDR3 sequences; approximately 15% were seen once. These same records also appear under a second study, on yellow fever vaccine responses in identical twins.

Sequenced input: CD4+ T cells sorted from blood. These receptors were collected from a woman younger than 30 in good health.

This clonotype turned up a few times. This chain connects TRBV12-3 or TRBV12-4 to TRBJ2-6; D is perhaps TRBD1 (5 bases). The CDR3 has 15 amino acids. V was pared by 5 bases and J by 0 bases, with 8 bases between. CDR3 loop: CASSTDSSGANVLTF. In DNA, the CDR3 is TGTGCCAGCAGTACCGACAGCTCTGGGGCCAACGTCCTGACTTTC.

This clonotype was detected a few times. The V call is TRBV7-9, the J call TRBJ2-1; TRBD2 aligns across 9 bases. This CDR3 is built from 17 residues. Germline V gene data show CDR1 as SEHNR and CDR2 as FQNEAQ (reference sequence). With 5 bases clipped from V and 2 bases from J, the junction kept 10 bases outside the gene matches. CDR3 bases: TGTGCCAGCAGCCAAGCGGGTCTAGCGGGAACCTACAATGAGCAGTTCTTC. It yields the protein CASSQAGLAGTYNEQFF.

This clonotype was detected many times. The V and J genes are TRBV12-3 or TRBV12-4 and TRBJ2-5; D possibly uses TRBD1 or TRBD2 (5 bases each). With 5 bases removed from V and 4 bases from J, the gap between germline ends came to 11 bases. The CDR3 runs to 13 residues. The CDR3 sequence is CASSPGLGETQYF. The CDR3, as DNA: TGTGCCAGCAGTCCGGGGCTAGGAGAGACCCAGTACTTC.

This clonotype has more than one count but fewer than ten. The J gene is TRBJ2-1, the V gene TRBV4-3, with 14 nucleotides matching TRBD2. The CDR3 covers 17 residues. Germline V lookup: CDR1 LGHNA, CDR2 YSLEER. V trimming: 3 bases; J trimming: 7 bases; junction bases outside the gene matches: 8. In DNA form, the CDR3 reads TGCGCCAGCAGCCATTACCGGACTAGCGGGAGGATAAATGAGCAGTTCTTC. It yields the protein CASSHYRTSGRINEQFF.

The V gene is TRBV30, the J gene TRBJ1-6; D ambiguous. The CDR3 contains 15 residues. The germline V gene has CDR1 GTSNPN and CDR2 SVGIG (reference sequence). Between the trimmed V and J ends, which lost 1 base and 0 bases, there was a span of 7 bases. CDR3 sequence reads: CAWSGRSSYNSPLHF. Here the CDR3 DNA reads TGTGCCTGGAGTGGACGGAGCTCCTATAATTCACCCCTCCACTTT. The whole variable domain, filled in from reference TRBV30 and TRBJ1-6, reads SQTIHQWPATLVQPVGSPLSLECTVEGTSNPNLYWYRQAAGRGLQLLFYSVGIGQISSEVPQNLSASRPQDRQFILSSKKLLLSDSGFYLCAWSGRSSYNSPLHFGNGTRLTVT.

The V call is TRBV27, the J call TRBJ1-2; no firm D call. The CDR3 contains 13 residues. Germline values: CDR1 MNHEY, CDR2 SMNVEV (reference sequence). Between the trimmed V and J ends, which lost 5 bases and 13 bases, there was a span of 20 bases. In DNA, the CDR3 is TGTGCCAGCAGTGAAGGGCCCGGCGGGCTGCTCACCTTC. Encoded protein: CASSEGPGGLLTF.

This chain joins TRBV13 and TRBJ2-2, with TRBD1 identical over 7 bases. The CDR3 runs to 17 residues. Germline trimming cut 9 bases from V and 3 bases from J; bases unmatched to any gene: 16. Per the germline V gene, CDR1 is PRHDT and CDR2 is FYEKMQ (reference sequence). The DNA of the CDR3 is TGTGCCAGAAGCACGACAGGGTGGGCAGAAGACACCGGGGAGCTGTTTTTT. It codes for CARSTTGWAEDTGELFF. Full variable domain (rest looked up from reference TRBV13 and TRBJ2-2): AAGVIQSPRHLIKEKRETATLKCYPIPRHDTVYWYQQGPGQDPQFLISFYEKMQSDKGSIPDRFSAQQFSDYHSELNMSSLELGDSALYFCARSTTGWAEDTGELFFGEGSRLTVL.

There are a few counts of this clonotype. DNA of the CDR3: TGCGCCAGCGGATTGGTGGCGCCCCTCTACGAGCAGTACTTC. Translated, it gives CASGLVAPLYEQYF. The chain uses TRBV10-2 and TRBJ2-7; unclear D gene. This CDR3 has 14 amino acids. Trimming removed 8 bases at V and 3 bases at J, with 17 bases between. Germline assignment: CDR1 WSHSY and CDR2 SAAADI.

The chain is built from TRBV5-1 and TRBJ1-6; D remains unclear. The CDR3 is made up of 14 amino acids. Germline values: CDR1 SGHRS, CDR2 YFSETQ. V was cut by 6 bases and J by 9 bases, with 16 bases left in between. The CDR3 DNA follows: TGCGCCAGCACTACATCTGATGAGGGTTCACCCCTCCACTTT. Translated: CASTTSDEGSPLHF.

The table lists this clonotype with a few counts. This rearrangement joins TRBV12-3 or TRBV12-4 to TRBJ2-2, with 7 nucleotides matching TRBD1. This CDR3 spans 14 amino acids. The ends lost 5 bases at V and 6 bases at J; junction bases unmatched: 6. CDR3 DNA sequence: TGTGCCAGCAGTCCCGGACAGGACTCCGGGGAGCTGTTTTTT. This sequence encodes CASSPGQDSGELFF.

A few counts support this clonotype. The chain uses TRBV6-1 and TRBJ2-2; D is possibly TRBD2 (5 bases). The germline V and J ends were trimmed by 6 bases and 7 bases, with 9 bases remaining between them. Germline loops: CDR1 MNHNS, CDR2 SASEGT. This CDR3 spans 12 amino acids. Here the CDR3 DNA reads TGTGCCAGCAGGGAGGTTGGCGGGGAGCTGTTTTTT. Residues: CASREVGGELFF.

This clonotype has a handful of counts. The chain has TRBV5-5 and TRBJ2-2, with unresolved D. V was clipped by 2 bases and J by 5 bases, with 16 bases between them. CDR3 length: 16 amino acids. The V gene's germline CDR1 is SGHKS and CDR2 YYEKEE (reference sequence). CDR3 sequence reads: CASSFQTIQRTGELFF. CDR3 nucleotides: TGTGCCAGCAGCTTTCAAACCATCCAAAGGACCGGGGAGCTGTTTTTT. Drawing the rest from reference TRBV5-5 and TRBJ2-2, the complete variable domain is DAGVTQSPTHLIKTRGQQVTLRCSPISGHKSVSWYQQVLGQGPQFIFQYYEKEERGRGNFPDRFSARQFPNYSSELNVNALLLGDSALYLCASSFQTIQRTGELFFGEGSRLTVL.

This clonotype occurred a few times. The genes are TRBV29-1 and TRBJ2-2, with 8 bases fitting TRBD2. The CDR3 totals 14 residues. Germline-derived CDR1 and CDR2 are SQVTM and ANQGSEA. Unmatched junction bases numbered 6, after V lost 3 bases and J lost 6 bases. The CDR3 DNA follows: TGCAGCGTTGATAACCGGGGGGGCCCCGGGGAGCTGTTTTTT. It specifies CSVDNRGGPGELFF.

The rearrangement uses TRBV3-1 and TRBJ1-1, with D possibly being TRBD1 (6 bases). In germline, CDR1 is LGHDT, CDR2 YNNKEL (reference sequence). With 10 bases removed from V and 2 bases from J, the gap between germline ends came to 17 bases. The CDR3 contains 14 residues. The CDR3 region is CATTLTDRNTEAFF. In DNA, the CDR3 is TGTGCCACCACCCTGACGGACAGAAACACTGAAGCTTTCTTT. The variable domain in full, completed from reference TRBV3-1 and TRBJ1-1, reads DTAVSQTPKYLVTQMGNDKSIKCEQNLGHDTMYWYKQDSKKFLKIMFSYNNKELIINETVPNRFSPKSPDKAHLNLHINSLELGDSAVYFCATTLTDRNTEAFFGQGTRLTVV.

This clonotype was seen at least ten times. This rearrangement joins TRBV12-3 or TRBV12-4 to TRBJ2-2; the match to TRBD2 covers 12 bases. The V gene end was trimmed by 7 bases and the J gene end by 5 bases; junction bases not matched to a gene: 8. The length of the CDR3 is 16 residues. This CDR3 reads CASTLRTSGGTGELFF. The CDR3 region has the DNA TGTGCCAGCACCCTTAGAACTAGCGGGGGGACCGGGGAGCTGTTTTTT.

This clonotype was observed a single time. The J gene is TRBJ2-1, the V gene TRBV6-1; perhaps TRBD2 as D (7 bases). The CDR3 is 16 amino acids. Looked up from germline, CDR1 is MNHNS and CDR2 is SASEGT. V was cut by 4 bases and J by 0 bases, with 13 bases left in between. The CDR3 DNA reads TGTGCCAGCAGTGGGGGAGGGGGTCGCTCCTACAATGAGCAGTTCTTC. Its protein is CASSGGGGRSYNEQFF.

The chain uses TRBV18 and TRBJ2-7, with TRBD1 identical over 8 bases. J lost 5 bases, V lost 4 bases, and 7 bases had no gene match. Germline lookup yields CDR1 KGHSH and CDR2 LQKENI. This CDR3 is 14 amino acids long. The CDR3 spells CASSRQGAKDEQYF. The CDR3 coding sequence is TGTGCCAGCTCACGCCAGGGGGCGAAAGACGAGCAGTACTTC.

This clonotype occurred a few times. CDR3 residues: CASSYSGYGTEAFF. Written as DNA, the CDR3 is TGTGCCAGCAGTTACTCGGGATATGGAACTGAAGCTTTCTTT. This sequence joins TRBV6-2 or TRBV6-3 and TRBJ1-1, with D unclear. V was pared by 0 bases and J by 5 bases, with 10 bases between. CDR3 length: 14 amino acids. Germline V gene lookup returns CDR1 MNHEY and CDR2 SVGEGT.

The chain carries TRBV5-1 and TRBJ2-7; 7 nucleotides align to TRBD2. Germline CDR1 SGHRS, CDR2 YFSETQ. Germline trimming cut 3 bases from V and 5 bases from J; bases unmatched to any gene: 11. The CDR3 consists of 15 residues. Here the CDR3 reads CASSSREPYLNEQYF. CDR3 DNA: TGCGCCAGCAGCTCGCGGGAGCCGTACTTGAACGAGCAGTACTTC.

The sample holds a few counts of this clonotype. V gene TRBV15 combines with J gene TRBJ2-3, with TRBD2 matching over 9 bases. CDR1 LNHNV and CDR2 YYDKDF come from the germline V gene (reference sequence). Trimming at V came to 5 bases and at J to 0 bases, leaving 6 bases not matched to a gene. The CDR3 totals 16 residues. The CDR3 protein is CATSEGAGGSTDTQYF. The CDR3 DNA reads as TGTGCCACCAGCGAAGGAGCGGGAGGAAGCACAGATACGCAGTATTTT.